This entry lists 9 T cell receptor beta chains sequenced from one sample in a study of blood T cell repertoires in COVID-19. TCRdb's copy holds only in-frame clones and misses some; the assay was immunoSEQ multiplex PCR. The sample includes almost 20,000 clones, roughly 84% of them seen just once. The sample consisted of peripheral blood. The receptor set was obtained from a human donor with active COVID-19. The donor label of this sample is uncertain.

This chain uses TRBV5-4 with TRBJ2-3; TRBD2 aligns across 11 bases. The germline CDR1 and CDR2 sequences are SGHNT and YYREEE (reference sequence). The CDR3 is 15 amino acids. Losses at the gene ends were 4 bases for V and 5 bases for J; bases not matched to a gene: 6. The CDR3 nucleotides are TGTGCCAGCAGCCGCACTAGCGGGAGTAGAGATACGCAGTATTTT. Its protein is CASSRTSGSRDTQYF. The full variable domain, with the rest looked up from reference TRBV5-4 and TRBJ2-3, is ETGVTQSPTHLIKTRGQQVTLRCSSQSGHNTVSWYQQALGQGPQFIFQYYREEENGRGNFPPRFSGLQFPNYSSELNVNALELDDSALYLCASSRTSGSRDTQYFGPGTRLTVL.

The chain couples TRBV28 to TRBJ1-2; D perhaps matches TRBD1 (6 bases). This CDR3 contains 12 residues. CDR1 is MDHEN and CDR2 is SYDVKM in the germline V gene. V was trimmed by 5 bases and J by 8 bases, leaving 12 bases between them. The CDR3 DNA reads as TGTGCCAGCAGTATTGGTAGGGGGGGCTACACCTTC. Translation: CASSIGRGGYTF.

The count of this clone is one. The chain couples TRBV9 to TRBJ2-3; maybe TRBD1 (6 bases). There are 16 residues in the CDR3. V was cut by 0 bases and J by 4 bases, with 15 bases left in between. Germline V gene sequence: CDR1 SGDLS, CDR2 YYNGEE. Here the CDR3 DNA reads TGTGCCAGCAGCGTAGGGGGGACACCCAAGGCAGATACGCAGTATTTT. It specifies CASSVGGTPKADTQYF.

The rearrangement joins TRBV5-4 to TRBJ1-2, with a possible D match to TRBD1 (5 bases). V gave up 4 bases and J gave up 3 bases, with 16 bases separating them. Germline CDR1 and CDR2: SGHNT and YYREEE (reference sequence). The length of the CDR3 is 15 residues. CDR3 amino acids: CASSRPPRQYYGYTF. The CDR3 DNA reads TGTGCCAGCAGCCGACCCCCCAGACAGTACTATGGCTACACCTTC.

V gene TRBV15 combines with J gene TRBJ2-7; D is perhaps TRBD2 (6 bases). CDR3 size: 14 residues. Germline CDR1 reads LNHNV; CDR2 reads YYDKDF (reference sequence). Trimming removed 1 base at V and 0 bases at J, with 7 bases between. The CDR3 sequence is CATSRGGNSYEQYF. The CDR3 bases are TGTGCCACCAGCAGAGGCGGGAACTCCTACGAGCAGTACTTC.

The J gene is TRBJ1-2, the V gene TRBV15, with 7 bases identical to TRBD1. Germline CDR1 reads LNHNV; CDR2 reads YYDKDF (reference sequence). V dropped 0 bases and J dropped 4; count of bases not matched to a gene: 14. CDR3 length: 18 residues. The CDR3 here is CATSRDQVKGQNGYGYTF. The CDR3, as DNA: TGTGCCACCAGCAGAGATCAAGTAAAGGGACAGAACGGCTATGGCTACACCTTC. The full variable domain, with the rest looked up from reference TRBV15 and TRBJ1-2, is DAMVIQNPRYQVTQFGKPVTLSCSQTLNHNVMYWYQQKSSQAPKLLFHYYDKDFNNEADTPDNFQSRRPNTSFCFLDIRSPGLGDTAMYLCATSRDQVKGQNGYGYTFGSGTRLTVV.

The DNA of the CDR3 is TGTGCCAGCAGCTTAAGTGGCGGGGCCCAGTACTTC. Protein product: CASSLSGGAQYF. The chain couples TRBV11-2 to TRBJ2-5; D is possibly TRBD2 (6 bases). Germline V gene lookup returns CDR1 SGHAT and CDR2 FQNNGV. CDR3 size: 12 residues. The ends were cut back, 2 bases at V and 9 bases at J, with 10 bases in the middle. Full variable domain (rest looked up from reference TRBV11-2 and TRBJ2-5): EAGVAQSPRYKIIEKRQSVAFWCNPISGHATLYWYQQILGQGPKLLIQFQNNGVVDDSQLPKDRFSAERLKGVDSTLKIQPAKLEDSAVYLCASSLSGGAQYFGPGTRLLVL.

The chain uses TRBV30 and TRBJ1-2; 7 nucleotides align to TRBD1. Looked up from germline, CDR1 is GTSNPN and CDR2 is SVGIG (reference sequence). The junction had 7 bases not matched to a gene; V was cut back by 1 base and J by 8 bases. This CDR3 comprises 13 residues. The CDR3 loop is CAWSGGQLVGYTF. CDR3 in DNA: TGTGCCTGGAGTGGGGGACAGTTAGTGGGCTACACCTTC.

CDR3 coding DNA: TGTGCCAGCAGTCGAGCGGAGCACACAGATACGCAGTATTTT. Its translation is CASSRAEHTDTQYF. This chain links TRBV27 with TRBJ2-3, with D possibly matching TRBD2 (5 bases). The CDR3 runs 14 residues. CDR1 MNHEY and CDR2 SMNVEV come from the germline V gene (reference sequence). V lost 5 bases to trimming and J lost 2 bases, with 11 bases between them.